Here is one T cell receptor beta chain with its context. TCRdb recomputed calls from the RT-PCR reads with MiXCR, one row per CDR3 protein. In the table there are 550,000 to 750,000 distinct CDR3 sequences, over 12% of which are singletons. The CDR3 covers 15 residues. Germline values: CDR1 DFQATT, CDR2 SNEGSKA (reference sequence). Trimming left V 6 bases short and J 0 bases short, with 17 bases between. The sequenced sample consisted of memory CD4+ T cells from blood. The chain joins TRBV20-1 to TRBJ1-1; D remains ambiguous. The sequence was collected from a female donor in good health, serving as a healthy control. CDR3 protein: CSALSSSGMNTEAFF. DNA of the CDR3: TGCAGTGCCCTAAGTTCCTCCGGGATGAACACTGAAGCTTTCTTT.